The clone carrying this T cell receptor beta chain has ten or more counts. The data originate from a study of regulatory T cells in long-lasting Graves disease. Building of the TCR beta libraries involved iRepertoire HTBI primers and Arm-PCR of CDR3 regions. TCRdb processed the multiplex PCR reads anew with MiXCR; each CDR3 protein has one entry. Altogether approximately 400,000 distinct CDR3 sequences are present, 15% being singletons, with the ten largest covering roughly 17%. The time point is: newly diagnosed GD, antithyroid drugs for less than 3 months. Making the TCR library involved RNA that had been extracted from PBMCs. V lost 5 bases and J lost 2, with 13 bases in between. Germline V gene data show CDR1 as DFQATT and CDR2 as SNEGSKA (reference sequence). This CDR3 has 13 amino acids. The data were also submitted as part of a second study, on T cells in Graves' hyperthyroidism and ophthalmopathy. Per that paper: HTBI primers drove first-round RT-PCR of the TCR CDR3.

The source is a woman aged 30 to 39 with Graves disease. Sequences were derived from peripheral blood mononuclear cells (PBMCs), sampled at new diagnosis, from a patient treated with antithyroid drugs. This chain links TRBV20-1 with TRBJ2-7; a weak D match, TRBD2 (5 bases). The CDR3 loop reads CSAPAGGPYEQYF. The CDR3 DNA reads TGCAGTGCTCCCGCGGGCGGTCCCTACGAGCAGTACTTC.